A selection of T cell receptor beta chains follows, all from one sample in a study of blood T cell repertoires in COVID-19. Method: immunoSEQ multiplex PCR; TCRdb's copy keeps in-frame clones and lacks some. This table has more than 200,000 clones, around 87% appearing once. The sample consisted of PBMCs or T cells enriched from blood (not recorded which). These receptors all stem from a woman under 40 with acute COVID-19. CDR3s leave out the opening cysteine and the closing phenylalanine or tryptophan. The order of the fields is V gene, clone size, CDR3 protein. Size is stated for part of the rows, as once, few or many counts, or as a class when the clone is expanded.

TRBV7-9	.	ASSKRTGGNTGELF
TRBV6-5	.	ASSLIQTGGGELF
TRBV19	.	ASSNRDRNTGELF
TRBV6-2/TRBV6-3	.	ASSPDRVGNSPLH
TRBV15	once	ATSWTGPQPQH
TRBV21-1	.	ASRSRDSGSSYNSPLH
TRBV7-6	.	ASSQGQGAHYEQY
TRBV7-8	.	ASSSQTGTAFNYGYT
TRBV24-1	few	ATSDLQAGTNNEQF
TRBV28	few	ASSSVYGLAGEAGELF
TRBV7-9	.	ASSLDIYEQY